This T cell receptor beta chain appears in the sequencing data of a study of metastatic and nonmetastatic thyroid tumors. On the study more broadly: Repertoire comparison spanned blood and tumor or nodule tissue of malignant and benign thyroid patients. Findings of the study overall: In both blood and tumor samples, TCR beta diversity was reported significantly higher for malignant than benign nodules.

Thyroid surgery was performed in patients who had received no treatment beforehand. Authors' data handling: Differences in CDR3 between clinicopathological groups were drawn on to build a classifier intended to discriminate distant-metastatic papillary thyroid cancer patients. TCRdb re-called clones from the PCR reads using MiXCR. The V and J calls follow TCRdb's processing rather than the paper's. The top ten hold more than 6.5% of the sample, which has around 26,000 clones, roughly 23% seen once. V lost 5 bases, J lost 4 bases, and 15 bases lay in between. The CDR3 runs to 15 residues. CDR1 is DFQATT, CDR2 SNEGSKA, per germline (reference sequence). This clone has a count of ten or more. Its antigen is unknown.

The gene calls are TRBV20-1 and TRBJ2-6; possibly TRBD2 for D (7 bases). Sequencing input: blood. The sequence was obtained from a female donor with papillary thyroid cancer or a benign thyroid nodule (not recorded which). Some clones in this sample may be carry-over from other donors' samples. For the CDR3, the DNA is TGCAGTGCTCTCATTGGGGGGGCCGGGGCCAACGTCCTGACTTTC. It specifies CSALIGGAGANVLTF.